The rows below give T cell receptor beta chains drawn from one sample of a study of cytomegalovirus exposure and HLA in healthy donors. The method was immunoSEQ multiplex PCR; TCRdb's version includes in-frame clones alone and lacks a portion of them. The sample contains a few hundred thousand clones, about 75% of which appear only once. The sequencing sample was made of PBMCs. These receptors were obtained from a woman aged 25 to 39 in good health and CMV-seronegative. Both conserved end residues are trimmed from each CDR3.

j_call v_call cdr3_aa
TRBJ1-1 TRBV5-6 ASSGQGAEAF
TRBJ2-1 TRBV5-4 ASSPWTRGAEQF
TRBJ1-3 TRBV5-8 ASIGDRGRNTIY
TRBJ2-5 TRBV7-2 ASSLLLRQTQY
TRBJ2-1 TRBV15 ATSRDAGVAYNEQF
TRBJ2-1 TRBV20-1 SARGGLGQF
TRBJ2-2 TRBV9 ASSVPAGGPNTGELF
TRBJ1-2 TRBV5-1 ASRESTDYGYT
TRBJ2-3 TRBV20-1 SAAGTDTQY
TRBJ2-1 TRBV28 ASSPLVRTSGTYNEQF
NA TRBV5-1 ASSFSLYSYEQY
TRBJ2-1 TRBV9 VSSVLLSSGRFDEQF
TRBJ1-4 TRBV19 VSSPLQSGASNEKLF
TRBJ2-1 TRBV12-5 ASGHPVYNEQF
TRBJ2-1 TRBV7-3 ASSLMGTGNNEQF
TRBJ1-2 TRBV11-3 ASSLDQTASANYGYT
TRBJ1-5 TRBV5-4 ASSQDEGPQH
TRBJ1-2 TRBV5-1 ASSLGGQGSSIYGYT
TRBJ2-5 TRBV6-6 ASSYSSEPPLETQY
TRBJ2-7 TRBV7-9 SSIAYDEQY
TRBJ2-2 TRBV7-6 ASSVQGVTGELF
TRBJ2-1 TRBV11-2 ASSPPGVGSTYNEQF
TRBJ2-1 TRBV6-1 ASSEDTLAGNVAGEQF
TRBJ2-7 TRBV6-5 ASRPGQSYEQY
TRBJ2-1 TRBV7-9 ASSPSGYSYNEQF
TRBJ1-1 TRBV18 ASSPRRVDMNTEAF
TRBJ2-5 TRBV9 ASSVGPGYQETQY
TRBJ2-7 TRBV6-1 ASSELVGLANYEQY
TRBJ1-6 TRBV16 ASSPYGNSPLH
TRBJ1-2 TRBV19 ASSIGGNYGYT
TRBJ2-3 TRBV27 ASSFYRDTDTQY
TRBJ2-1 TRBV2 ASRLAGSSYNEQF
TRBJ1-1 TRBV5-4 ASSLGTGGWNTEAF
TRBJ1-2 TRBV19 ASSHAGGDYGYT
TRBJ2-3 TRBV30 AWTGLAGYTDTQY
TRBJ2-7 TRBV2 ASSEVRAAEQY
TRBJ1-2 TRBV6-5 ASRDPSRGSDGYT
TRBJ2-7 TRBV7-6 ASSLDAGSYEQY
TRBJ2-2 TRBV27 ASSSPGQGSWAGELF
TRBJ2-3 TRBV6-5 ASSRPGWASDTQY
TRBJ1-1 TRBV4-3 ASSRGTVNTEAF
TRBJ1-1 TRBV5-1 ASSLRTELLNTEAF